Below, 30 T cell receptor beta chains from the same sample are listed, as sequenced in a study of breast tumors, draining lymph nodes, adjacent tissues. Breast cancer patients provided tissue from their axillary draining lymph nodes. Using its own MiXCR run on the multiplex PCR reads, TCRdb lists one record per CDR3 protein. This sample carries 100,000 or so distinct CDR3 sequences, 21% of them seen once, and the ten largest clones take roughly 1.3%. Input material: axillary lymph node tissue. The receptors here all came from a female donor with breast cancer. Some clones in this sample may be carry-over from other donors' samples.

This clonotype was seen many times. The gene calls are TRBV2 and TRBJ2-3; no reliable D call. In germline, CDR1 is SNHLY, CDR2 FYNNEI. The CDR3 length is 15 residues. V lost 6 bases to trimming and J lost 2 bases, with 15 bases between them. CDR3 residues: CASRLGWLVTDTQYF. The CDR3, as DNA: TGTGCCAGCAGGCTTGGTTGGCTGGTCACAGATACGCAGTATTTT.

This clonotype was seen repeatedly, ten times or more. The chain recombines TRBV20-1 with TRBJ2-1; 7 bases fit TRBD2. J lost 5 bases, V lost 5 bases, and 15 bases had no gene match. The CDR3 is made up of 16 amino acids. Germline V CDR1 and CDR2: DFQATT, SNEGSKA (reference sequence). This CDR3 is CSAGVWGEGRHNEQFF. In nucleotides, the CDR3 is TGCAGTGCTGGGGTTTGGGGGGAGGGCCGACACAATGAGCAGTTCTTC.

The rearrangement links TRBV25-1 to TRBJ1-4; 8 bases line up with TRBD1. Looked up from germline, CDR1 is MGHDK and CDR2 is SYGVNS. The CDR3 totals 15 residues. With V trimmed by 3 bases and J by 7 bases, 7 bases remained unmatched. The CDR3 nucleotides read TGTGCCAGCAGTGATCCCAGGGGGCGCGCTGAAAAACTGTTTTTT. Its translation is CASSDPRGRAEKLFF.

Ten or more counts support this clonotype. The junction departs from the called germline gene at one end, perhaps through a read error. The chain employs TRBV19 and TRBJ1-2, with a weak D call TRBD1 (5 bases). From germline, CDR1 is LNHDA and CDR2 SQIVND (reference sequence). CDR3 size: 12 residues. CDR3 sequence: CASSLDNYGYTF. DNA of the CDR3: TGCGCCAGCAGCTTGGACAATTATGGCTACACCTTC.

There are many counts of this clonotype. The chain combines TRBV5-8 with TRBJ2-5; D gene uncertain. The CDR3 is 11 amino acids. V was trimmed by 6 bases and J by 4 bases, leaving 7 bases between them. Germline V lookup: CDR1 SGHTS, CDR2 YDEGEE. CDR3 in amino acids: CASTLGETQYF. CDR3 DNA: TGTGCCAGCACCTTAGGAGAGACCCAGTACTTC.

This clonotype was observed a few times. The chain couples TRBV20-1 to TRBJ1-1, with D perhaps matching TRBD1 (5 bases). The V gene lost 1 base and the J gene lost 0 bases, with 15 bases spanning the gap. This CDR3 has 16 residues. Germline V lookup: CDR1 DFQATT, CDR2 SNEGSKA (reference sequence). CDR3 sequence reads: CSARVRQGTMNTEAFF. Written as DNA, the CDR3 is TGCAGTGCTAGAGTAAGGCAGGGCACTATGAACACTGAAGCTTTCTTT.

With respect to this clonotype: This may come from a read error, since a much larger clone is one base off. The CDR3 sequence is CASSSDKYIEQFF. The CDR3 coding sequence is TGTGCCAGCAGTTCCGACAAATACATTGAGCAGTTCTTC. V is TRBV13 and J is TRBJ2-1; D gene ambiguous. The CDR3 is made up of 13 amino acids. Germline CDR1 and CDR2: PRHDT and FYEKMQ (reference sequence).

This clonotype came up a few times. This chain links TRBV12-3 or TRBV12-4 with TRBJ2-1, with D perhaps TRBD1 or TRBD2 (5 bases each). The CDR3 consists of 13 residues. Trimming left V 1 base short and J 7 bases short, with 8 bases between. CDR3 nucleotides: TGTGCCAGCAGTTTAGGAGGGGTGAATGAGCAGTTCTTC. Translated: CASSLGGVNEQFF.

This clonotype was recorded many times. This chain connects TRBV9 to TRBJ2-2, with 7 bases fitting TRBD1. From germline, CDR1 is SGDLS and CDR2 YYNGEE. The CDR3 consists of 18 residues. Germline trimming cut 2 bases from V and 5 bases from J; bases unmatched to any gene: 15. The CDR3 sequence: CASSVSGQIETGTGELFF. CDR3 DNA: TGTGCCAGCAGCGTGTCGGGACAGATCGAGACTGGAACCGGGGAGCTGTTTTTT.

In this sample, this clonotype turned up a few times. J is TRBJ2-1 and V is TRBV5-6; 14 bases agree with TRBD2. Trimming removed 3 bases from V and 12 bases from J; junction bases left unmatched: 8. The CDR3 sequence is 15 residues long. CDR1 and CDR2 from the germline V gene are SGHDT and YYEEEE. The chain's CDR3 is CASSSRTSGRHGQFF. The DNA of the CDR3 is TGTGCCAGCAGCTCCCGGACTAGCGGGAGGCATGGGCAGTTCTTC.

J is TRBJ2-3 and V is TRBV27; TRBD2 matches at 10 bases. CDR1 and CDR2 (germline): MNHEY, SMNVEV (reference sequence). Trimming at V came to 0 bases and at J to 2 bases, leaving 2 bases not matched to a gene. The CDR3 sequence is 16 residues long. The CDR3 is CASSLSLAGVTDTQYF. DNA for the CDR3: TGTGCCAGCAGTTTATCTCTAGCGGGGGTCACAGATACGCAGTATTTT.

This clonotype has at least ten counts. This chain connects TRBV19 to TRBJ1-2, with a weak D call TRBD1 (5 bases). Per germline, CDR1 LNHDA and CDR2 SQIVND (reference sequence). There are 13 residues in the CDR3. The V end lost 3 bases, the J end lost 3 bases, and 8 bases lay between the germline ends. CDR3 nucleotides: TGTGCCAGTAGTATGGGGGGAGACTATGGCTACACCTTC. Translation gives CASSMGGDYGYTF.

With respect to this clonotype: This clone may be a read error of a much larger clone one base away. The chain links TRBV7-2 to TRBJ1-2, with D possibly TRBD1 on 6 matching bases. V lost 2 bases, J lost 8 bases, and 21 bases lay in between. Germline V lookup: CDR1 SGHTA, CDR2 FQGNSA. CDR3 size: 16 residues. The CDR3 protein is CASSLRPSRGRVGYTF. CDR3 sequence (DNA): TGTGCCAGCAGCTTACGGCCTTCGCGGGGGCGGGTCGGCTACACCTTC.

Points on this clonotype: A much more abundant neighbour one base away suggests this may be a read error. The rearrangement links TRBV19 to TRBJ1-5; D gene uncertain. The V end was cut by 4 bases, the J end by 0 bases, with 13 bases between. Germline assignment: CDR1 LNHDA and CDR2 SQIVND (reference sequence). The CDR3 has 16 residues. In DNA form, the CDR3 reads TGTGCCAGTAGTACCGGACTGATCTATAGCAATCAGCCCCAGCATTTT. This codes for CASSTGLIYSNQPQHF.

This clonotype was recorded at least ten times. The J gene is TRBJ1-4, the V gene TRBV5-1; 9 bases fit TRBD1. The CDR3 loop spans 15 amino acids. With V trimmed by 5 bases and J by 5 bases, 7 bases remained unmatched. CDR1 and CDR2 from the germline V gene are SGHRS and YFSETQ. DNA of the CDR3: TGCGCCAGCAGAGACAGGGGGGGGCCAAATGAAAAACTGTTTTTT. Its protein is CASRDRGGPNEKLFF.

This chain connects TRBV6-5 to TRBJ2-1; D assignment may be TRBD1 or TRBD2 (5 bases each). In germline, CDR1 is MNHEY, CDR2 SVGAGI. V lost 2 bases to trimming and J lost 12 bases, with 20 bases between them. This CDR3 region has 15 residues. In DNA form, the CDR3 reads TGTGCCAGCAGTTACGGGGGAGTAGGGATGGGCGGGCAGTTCTTC. This codes for CASSYGGVGMGGQFF.

The table lists this clonotype with many counts. The chain joins TRBV28 to TRBJ2-7; no reliable D call. Trimming shortened V by 8 bases and J by 3 bases, and 8 bases separated the two germline ends. This CDR3 comprises 11 residues. In germline, CDR1 is MDHEN, CDR2 SYDVKM. CDR3 bases: TGTGCCAGCGGCAGTAGCTACGAGCAGTACTTC. Its protein product is CASGSSYEQYF.

Note on this clonotype: Possible read error: a much larger clone is one base away. The chain has TRBV14 and TRBJ2-1; D call uncertain. Germline lookup yields CDR1 SGHDN and CDR2 FVKESK. This CDR3 comprises 15 residues. The germline V and J ends were trimmed by 1 base and 8 bases, with 15 bases remaining between them. The CDR3 sequence: CASSQVGTADDEQFF. The CDR3 DNA reads as TGTGCCAGCAGCCAAGTAGGTACGGCCGATGATGAGCAGTTCTTC. The full variable domain, completed using reference TRBV14 and TRBJ2-1, is EAGVTQFPSHSVIEKGQTVTLRCDPISGHDNLYWYRRVMGKEIKFLLHFVKESKQDESGMPNNRFLAERTGGTYSTLKVQPAELEDSGVYFCASSQVGTADDEQFFGPGTRLTVL.

Ten or more counts support this clonotype. V gene TRBV5-1 combines with J gene TRBJ2-7, with a tentative D call TRBD1 (5 bases). The CDR3 is 15 residues long. Germline loops: CDR1 SGHRS, CDR2 YFSETQ. Trimming pared 2 bases from V and 6 bases from J, leaving 18 bases between. CDR3 in DNA: TGCGCCAGCAGCTTCGGACAATTGGTCGGGTCCGAGCAGTACTTC. This gives the protein CASSFGQLVGSEQYF. Variable domain in full (rest from reference TRBV5-1 and TRBJ2-7): KAGVTQTPRYLIKTRGQQVTLSCSPISGHRSVSWYQQTPGQGLQFLFEYFSETQRNKGNFPGRFSGRQFSNSRSEMNVSTLELGDSALYLCASSFGQLVGSEQYFGPGTRLTVT.

This clonotype has a count of ten or more. This rearrangement joins TRBV20-1 to TRBJ2-7; the D call may be TRBD1 or TRBD2 (5 bases each). The CDR3 has 13 residues. V gave up 3 bases and J gave up 6 bases, with 15 bases separating them. Germline V gene sequence: CDR1 DFQATT, CDR2 SNEGSKA (reference sequence). CDR3 in DNA: TGCAGTGCTAGTGTTGACGGGGCGGGCGAGCAGTACTTC. Translating gives CSASVDGAGEQYF.

This clonotype was detected many times. This sequence joins TRBV20-1 and TRBJ2-1, with 14 bases identical to TRBD2. The CDR3 length is 16 residues. V was clipped by 3 bases and J by 0 bases; unmatched bases: 1. CDR1 and CDR2 (germline): DFQATT, SNEGSKA (reference sequence). The CDR3 DNA follows: TGCAGTGCTAGCGGGACTAGCGGGAGCTCCTACAATGAGCAGTTCTTC. This encodes CSASGTSGSSYNEQFF.

There are many counts of this clonotype. This sequence joins TRBV5-6 and TRBJ2-1; 10 bases map to TRBD1. V shed 2 bases and J 9 bases; nucleotides not matched to a gene: 5. Germline-derived CDR1 and CDR2 are SGHDT and YYEEEE. The CDR3 consists of 14 residues. In nucleotides, the CDR3 is TGTGCCAGCAGCTTCGGGACAGGGGAGGGTGAGCAGTTCTTC. Encoded protein: CASSFGTGEGEQFF.

This clonotype was counted many times. This chain connects TRBV30 to TRBJ2-1, with TRBD1 identical over 7 bases. Trimming at V came to 0 bases and at J to 7 bases, leaving 6 bases not matched to a gene. Germline-derived CDR1 and CDR2 are GTSNPN and SVGIG (reference sequence). This CDR3 region has 14 residues. DNA of the CDR3: TGTGCCTGGAGTGTAGGGGGCGTTTTGAATGAGCAGTTCTTC. This codes for CAWSVGGVLNEQFF.

This clonotype was observed a few times. V usage is TRBV6-6 and J usage is TRBJ1-4; the match to TRBD1 covers 7 bases. V shed 6 bases and J 7 bases; nucleotides not matched to a gene: 8. CDR1 is MNHNY, CDR2 SVGAGI, per germline (reference sequence). The CDR3 has 14 residues. This CDR3 is CASSPDRKGEKLFF. In DNA form, the CDR3 reads TGTGCCAGCAGCCCGGACAGGAAGGGTGAAAAACTGTTTTTT.

The chain has TRBV5-1 and TRBJ1-2; D gene unclear. Trimming took 0 bases from V and 3 from J, leaving 12 bases between them. Germline assignment: CDR1 SGHRS and CDR2 YFSETQ. There are 15 residues in the CDR3. CDR3 in amino acids: CASSLEDETYYGYTF. The CDR3, as DNA: TGCGCCAGCAGCTTGGAGGACGAGACCTACTATGGCTACACCTTC.

This clonotype was seen repeatedly, ten times or more. V and J are TRBV20-1 and TRBJ2-5; D uncertain. V lost 0 bases, J lost 7 bases, and 9 bases lay in between. Germline values: CDR1 DFQATT, CDR2 SNEGSKA (reference sequence). CDR3 length equals 12 residues. The chain's CDR3 is CSAREGIGTQYF. The CDR3 DNA is TGCAGTGCTAGAGAGGGGATAGGGACCCAGTACTTC.

In regard to this clonotype: A much larger clone differs by one base, so this may be a read error. The chain carries TRBV28 and TRBJ2-7; weak D call: TRBD1 (5 bases). CDR3 length: 15 amino acids. Germline CDR1 reads MDHEN; CDR2 reads SYDVKM. The CDR3 coding sequence is TGTGCCAACAGTTTTCTCAGGGCCCCGACCTACGAGCAGTACTTC. Translated: CANSFLRAPTYEQYF.

This clonotype was counted many times. The chain joins TRBV7-2 to TRBJ2-1, with D possibly matching TRBD2 (6 bases). V was trimmed by 0 bases and J by 7 bases, leaving 10 bases between them. The CDR3 has 14 residues. Germline assignment: CDR1 SGHTA and CDR2 FQGNSA. CDR3 in DNA: TGTGCCAGCAGCTTAGCGGGAGGCTTAAATGAGCAGTTCTTC. It translates to CASSLAGGLNEQFF. Combining the CDR3 with reference TRBV7-2 and TRBJ2-1 gives the whole variable domain GAGVSQSPSNKVTEKGKDVELRCDPISGHTALYWYRQSLGQGLEFLIYFQGNSAPDKSGLPSDRFSAERTGGSVSTLTIQRTQQEDSAVYLCASSLAGGLNEQFFGPGTRLTVL.

This clonotype was recorded many times. The gene calls are TRBV7-9 and TRBJ2-5; 7 nucleotides match TRBD2. The germline V gene encodes CDR1 SEHNR and CDR2 FQNEAQ (reference sequence). Trimming at V came to 2 bases and at J to 3 bases, leaving 6 bases not matched to a gene. CDR3 size: 15 residues. The CDR3 sequence: CASSLMGGREETQYF. For the CDR3, the DNA is TGTGCCAGCAGCTTAATGGGCGGGAGAGAAGAGACCCAGTACTTC.

This clonotype was recorded many times. The J gene is TRBJ2-7, the V gene TRBV6-4; D remains unclear. CDR3 length: 14 amino acids. Germline assignment: CDR1 MRHNA and CDR2 SNTAGT. V lost 6 bases and J 4 bases, leaving 16 bases between the germline ends. The CDR3 protein is CASRVTRVYYEQYF. CDR3 coding DNA: TGTGCCAGCAGGGTGACAAGGGTATATTACGAGCAGTACTTC.